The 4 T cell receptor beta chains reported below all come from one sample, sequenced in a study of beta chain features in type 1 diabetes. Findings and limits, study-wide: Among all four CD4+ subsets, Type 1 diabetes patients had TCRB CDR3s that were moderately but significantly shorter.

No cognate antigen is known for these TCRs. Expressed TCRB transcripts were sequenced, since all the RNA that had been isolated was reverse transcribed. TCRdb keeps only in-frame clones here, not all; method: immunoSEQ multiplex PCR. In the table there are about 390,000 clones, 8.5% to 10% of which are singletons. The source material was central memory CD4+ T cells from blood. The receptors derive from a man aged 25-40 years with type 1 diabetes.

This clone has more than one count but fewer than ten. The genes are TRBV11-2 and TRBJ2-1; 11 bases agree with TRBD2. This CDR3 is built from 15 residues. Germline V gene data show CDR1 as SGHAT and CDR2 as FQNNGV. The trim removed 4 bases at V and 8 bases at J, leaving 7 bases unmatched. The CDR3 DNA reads TGTGCCAGCAGCTCGACTAGCGGGACGTCACATGAGCAGTTCTTC. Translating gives CASSSTSGTSHEQFF.

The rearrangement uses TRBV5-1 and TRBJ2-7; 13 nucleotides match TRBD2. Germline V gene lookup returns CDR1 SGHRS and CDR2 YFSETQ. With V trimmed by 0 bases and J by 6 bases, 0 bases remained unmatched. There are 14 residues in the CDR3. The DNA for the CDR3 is TGCGCCAGCAGCTTGGGGACTAGCGGGGGCGAGCAGTACTTC. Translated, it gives CASSLGTSGGEQYF.

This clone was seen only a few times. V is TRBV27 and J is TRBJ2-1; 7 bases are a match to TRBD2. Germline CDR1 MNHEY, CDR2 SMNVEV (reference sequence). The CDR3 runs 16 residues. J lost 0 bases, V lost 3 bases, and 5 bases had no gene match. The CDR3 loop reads CASSFGLDPSYNEQFF. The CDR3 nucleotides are TGTGCCAGCAGTTTCGGACTAGATCCCTCCTACAATGAGCAGTTCTTC.

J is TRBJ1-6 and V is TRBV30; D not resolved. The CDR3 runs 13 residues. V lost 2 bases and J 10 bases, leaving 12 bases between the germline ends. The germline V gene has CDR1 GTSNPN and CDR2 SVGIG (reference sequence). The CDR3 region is CAWSIGGESPLHF. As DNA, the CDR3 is TGTGCCTGGAGTATCGGAGGAGAGTCACCCCTCCACTTT.